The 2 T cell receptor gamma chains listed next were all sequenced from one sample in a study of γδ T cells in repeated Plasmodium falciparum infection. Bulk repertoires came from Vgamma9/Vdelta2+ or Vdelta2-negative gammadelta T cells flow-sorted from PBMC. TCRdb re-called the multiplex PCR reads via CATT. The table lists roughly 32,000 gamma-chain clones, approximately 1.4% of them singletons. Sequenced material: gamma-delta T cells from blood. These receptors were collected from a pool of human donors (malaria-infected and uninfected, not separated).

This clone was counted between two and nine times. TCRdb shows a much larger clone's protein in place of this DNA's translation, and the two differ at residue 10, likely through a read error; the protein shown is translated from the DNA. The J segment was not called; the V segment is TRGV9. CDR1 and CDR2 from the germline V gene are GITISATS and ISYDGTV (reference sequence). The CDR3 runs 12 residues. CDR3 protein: CALWEATDKELF. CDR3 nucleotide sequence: TGTGCCTTGTGGGAGGCTACTGATAAGGAACTCTTT.

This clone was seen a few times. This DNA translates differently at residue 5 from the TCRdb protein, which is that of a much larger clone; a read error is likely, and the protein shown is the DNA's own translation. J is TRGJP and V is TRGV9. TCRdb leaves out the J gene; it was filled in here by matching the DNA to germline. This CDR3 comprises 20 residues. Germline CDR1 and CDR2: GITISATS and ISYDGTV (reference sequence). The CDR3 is CALWVVKRPGQELGKKIKVF. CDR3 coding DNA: TGTGCCTTGTGGGTGGTGAAACGTCCCGGCCAAGAGTTGGGCAAAAAAATCAAGGTATTT.